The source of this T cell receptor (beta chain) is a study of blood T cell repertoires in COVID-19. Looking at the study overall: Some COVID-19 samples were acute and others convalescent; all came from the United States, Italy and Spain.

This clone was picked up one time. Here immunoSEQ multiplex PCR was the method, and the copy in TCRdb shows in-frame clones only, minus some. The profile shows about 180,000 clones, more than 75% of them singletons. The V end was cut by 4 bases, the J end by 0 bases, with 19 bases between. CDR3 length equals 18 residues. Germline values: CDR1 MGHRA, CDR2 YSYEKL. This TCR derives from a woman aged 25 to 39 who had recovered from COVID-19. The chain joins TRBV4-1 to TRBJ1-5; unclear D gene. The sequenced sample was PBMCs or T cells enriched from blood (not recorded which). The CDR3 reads CASSRRATGSNSNQPQHF. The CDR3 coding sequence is TGCGCCAGCAGCCGGAGGGCGACCGGGAGTAATAGCAATCAGCCCCAGCATTTT.